The 13 T cell receptor beta chains presented below share a single source sample, sequenced in a study of cytomegalovirus exposure and HLA in healthy donors. The PCR made use of 60 Vbeta and 13 Jbeta primers. Sequencing used immunoSEQ multiplex PCR; TCRdb keeps in-frame clones, though not all of them. This table holds about 160,000 clones, approximately 80% found once. Sequenced material: PBMCs. Receptors originate from a woman aged 18-29 years in good health and CMV-seronegative.

The chain is built from TRBV2 and TRBJ2-7; TRBD1 matches at 9 bases. V trimming: 6 bases; J trimming: 7 bases; junction bases outside the gene matches: 4. This CDR3 is built from 12 residues. CDR1 SNHLY and CDR2 FYNNEI come from the germline V gene. The CDR3 protein is CASRGQGIEQYF. CDR3 DNA: TGTGCCAGCAGGGGACAGGGAATTGAGCAGTACTTC.

The rearrangement links TRBV11-3 to TRBJ2-1; TRBD2 agrees at 10 bases. Per the germline V gene, CDR1 is SGHNT and CDR2 is YENEEA. The CDR3 is 15 amino acids. The V gene end was trimmed by 4 bases and the J gene end by 1 base; junction bases not matched to a gene: 1. In DNA, the CDR3 is TGTGCCAGCAGCTCGACTAGCGGGTCCTACAATGAGCAGTTCTTC. As protein: CASSSTSGSYNEQFF. The variable domain in full, completed from reference TRBV11-3 and TRBJ2-1, reads EAGVVQSPRYKIIEKKQPVAFWCNPISGHNTLYWYLQNLGQGPELLIRYENEEAVDDSQLPKDRFSAERLKGVDSTLKIQPAELGDSAVYLCASSSTSGSYNEQFFGPGTRLTVL.

This clone has only a few counts. Within the sample, other DNA sequences also encode this same CDR3. The chain joins TRBV9 to TRBJ1-3; the D is unclear. CDR3 size: 14 residues. Germline V CDR1 and CDR2: SGDLS, YYNGEE. Trimming cost V 0 bases and J 3 bases, with 7 bases left between them. For the CDR3, the DNA is TGTGCCAGCAGCGTAGTGGGAGATGGAAACACCATATATTTT. Translating gives CASSVVGDGNTIYF.

V usage is TRBV5-6 and J usage is TRBJ2-5, with D hard to call. Germline-derived CDR1 and CDR2 are SGHDT and YYEEEE. V was trimmed by 0 bases and J by 2 bases, leaving 8 bases between them. The CDR3 has 14 residues. CDR3 sequence: CASSLVQIQETQYF. CDR3 DNA sequence: TGTGCCAGCAGCTTGGTTCAGATACAAGAGACCCAGTACTTC. The full variable domain, with the rest looked up from reference TRBV5-6 and TRBJ2-5, is DAGVTQSPTHLIKTRGQQVTLRCSPKSGHDTVSWYQQALGQGPQFIFQYYEEEERQRGNFPDRFSGHQFPNYSSELNVNALLLGDSALYLCASSLVQIQETQYFGPGTRLLVL.

This clone has only a few counts. The chain links TRBV2 to TRBJ1-6; D ambiguous. Germline CDR1 and CDR2: SNHLY and FYNNEI. The CDR3 loop spans 14 amino acids. V was cut by 6 bases and J by 7 bases, with 13 bases left in between. The DNA for the CDR3 is TGTGCCAGCAGGCGGGATGTTCAGAATTCACCCCTCCACTTT. Its protein product is CASRRDVQNSPLHF.

The chain recombines TRBV28 with TRBJ1-5, with D perhaps TRBD1 (5 bases). This CDR3 is built from 13 residues. Germline V gives CDR1 MDHEN, CDR2 SYDVKM. Trimming shortened V by 5 bases and J by 7 bases, and 12 bases separated the two germline ends. The CDR3 loop is CASSLDSLQPQHF. Written as DNA, the CDR3 is TGTGCCAGCAGTCTAGACAGTCTCCAGCCCCAGCATTTT.

This clone was seen just once. The gene calls are TRBV5-1 and TRBJ2-2; the D gene is possibly TRBD2 (5 bases). V lost 0 bases and J 7 bases, leaving 10 bases between the germline ends. This CDR3 has 14 amino acids. CDR1 is SGHRS and CDR2 is YFSETQ in the germline V gene. The CDR3 coding sequence is TGCGCCAGCAGCTTGGTTGCGGGTGGCGGGGAGCTGTTTTTT. This encodes CASSLVAGGGELFF.

The chain employs TRBV7-8 and TRBJ2-5; the match to TRBD1 covers 7 bases. The V gene's germline CDR1 is SGHVS and CDR2 FQNEAQ. This CDR3 is built from 16 residues. V lost 0 bases and J lost 7; bases outside the gene matches: 11. The chain's CDR3 is CASSLALDQGVWTQYF. DNA of the CDR3: TGTGCCAGCAGCTTAGCGCTAGATCAGGGGGTCTGGACCCAGTACTTC.

The CDR3 protein is CASSQTGGPLDTEAFF. CDR3 coding DNA: TGCGCCAGCAGCCAAACAGGGGGTCCTTTGGACACTGAAGCTTTCTTT. The rearrangement joins TRBV4-1 to TRBJ1-1; 8 bases align to TRBD1. The V gene's germline CDR1 is MGHRA and CDR2 YSYEKL. After removal of 2 bases from V and 3 bases from J, the junction contained 8 bases not matched to a gene. CDR3 length: 16 residues.

The chain links TRBV30 to TRBJ1-5; 9 bases are shared with TRBD1. The V gene's germline CDR1 is GTSNPN and CDR2 SVGIG (reference sequence). V lost 2 bases to trimming and J lost 0 bases; unmatched junction nucleotides: 2. The CDR3 is 15 amino acids. The DNA of the CDR3 is TGTGCCTGGAGTTCGGGACAGGGTAGCAATCAGCCCCAGCATTTT. This codes for CAWSSGQGSNQPQHF.

This clone was picked up one time. This chain links TRBV2 with TRBJ2-7; 8 bases agree with TRBD1. The CDR3 has 13 amino acids. Germline assignment: CDR1 SNHLY and CDR2 FYNNEI. V was pared by 6 bases and J by 1 base, with 2 bases of the junction left unmatched. CDR3 in amino acids: CASRDRESYEQYF. CDR3 nucleotides: TGTGCCAGCAGGGACAGGGAGTCCTACGAGCAGTACTTC.

The count of this clone is one. This rearrangement joins TRBV7-9 to TRBJ1-1, with 11 bases lining up with TRBD1. Per the germline V gene, CDR1 is SEHNR and CDR2 is FQNEAQ (reference sequence). The CDR3 is 17 residues long. V lost 5 bases, J lost 5 bases, and 13 bases stayed unmatched. This chain's CDR3 is CASSAIRGTGGFTEAFF. Written as DNA, the CDR3 is TGTGCCAGCAGCGCCATTAGAGGGACAGGGGGTTTTACTGAAGCTTTCTTT.

The V call is TRBV30, the J call TRBJ2-5, with TRBD1 matching 7 bases. TRBJ2-7 matches the DNA end more closely, so the J call is doubtful. The CDR3 sequence is 14 residues long. The germline gives CDR1 GTSNPN, CDR2 SVGIG (reference sequence). The chain's CDR3 is CAWSVKGGTYEQYF. The CDR3 region has the DNA TGTGCCTGGAGTGTAAAAGGGGGCACGTACGAGCAGTACTTC.